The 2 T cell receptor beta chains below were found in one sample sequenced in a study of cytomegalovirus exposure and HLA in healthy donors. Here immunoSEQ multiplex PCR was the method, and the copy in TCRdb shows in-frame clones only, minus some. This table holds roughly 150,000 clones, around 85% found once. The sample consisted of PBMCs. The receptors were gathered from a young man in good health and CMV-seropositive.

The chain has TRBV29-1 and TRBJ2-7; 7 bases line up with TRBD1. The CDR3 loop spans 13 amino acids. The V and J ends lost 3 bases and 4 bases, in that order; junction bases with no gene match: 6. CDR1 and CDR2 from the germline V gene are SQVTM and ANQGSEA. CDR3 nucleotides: TGCAGCGTTGAGGGTAAACAGGGGTACGAGCAGTACTTC. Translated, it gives CSVEGKQGYEQYF.

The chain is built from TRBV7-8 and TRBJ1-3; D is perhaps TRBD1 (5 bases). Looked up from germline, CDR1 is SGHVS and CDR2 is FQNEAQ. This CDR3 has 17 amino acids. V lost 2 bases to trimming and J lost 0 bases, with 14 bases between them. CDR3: CASSLFGSGTSGNTIYF. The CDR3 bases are TGTGCCAGCAGCTTATTCGGGAGCGGGACCTCTGGAAACACCATATATTTT.